The 27 T cell receptor beta chains below all came from one sample that was sequenced in a study of T and B cells in COVID-19 patients. TRB was amplified from about 250-500 ng of blood genomic DNA. BIOMED2 TRB-A/B primer pools were used in multiplex TRB PCR. TCRdb re-derived calls from the multiplex PCR reads in MiXCR, one entry per CDR3 protein. The data contain 7,500 to 9,500 distinct CDR3 sequences, around a third of them singletons. The sample was blood. The source of these receptors is a human donor who had recovered from COVID-19.

This clonotype turned up a few times. V usage is TRBV5-4 and J usage is TRBJ2-7; D is possibly TRBD2 (5 bases). V was trimmed by 4 bases and J by 2 bases, leaving 13 bases between them. Per the germline V gene, CDR1 is SGHNT and CDR2 is YYREEE (reference sequence). This CDR3 is built from 14 residues. CDR3 DNA sequence: TGTGCCAGCAGCCCGTTTACCGGGACCTACGAGCAGTACTTC. Protein sequence: CASSPFTGTYEQYF.

Judged by abundance, this clonotype is medium-sized. The chain uses TRBV19 and TRBJ1-4, with D possibly TRBD1 on 5 matching bases. Trimming took 7 bases from V and 8 from J, leaving 17 bases between them. Germline V gives CDR1 LNHDA, CDR2 SQIVND (reference sequence). The CDR3 sequence is 14 residues long. The CDR3 nucleotides read TGTGCCAGTACCTCAACGGGGGATGGAGAAAAACTGTTTTTT. This encodes CASTSTGDGEKLFF.

The count of this clonotype is one. As the CDR3 is not closed by the conserved phenylalanine or tryptophan, this likely results from a read error. V and J are TRBV15 and TRBJ1-1; no clear D gene. Trimming cost V 0 bases and J 4 bases, with 9 bases left between them. The CDR3 has 14 residues. Germline V gene sequence: CDR1 LNHNV, CDR2 YYDKDF (reference sequence). CDR3 nucleotide sequence: TGTGCCACCAGCAGAGAAGGGTCTAGCACTGAAGCTTTCATT. It translates to CATSREGSSTEAFI.

The chain recombines TRBV20-1 with TRBJ1-2, with D tentatively TRBD1 (6 bases). The CDR3 runs to 14 residues. V was shortened by 3 bases and J by 4 bases, with 15 bases between the two germline ends. Per germline, CDR1 DFQATT and CDR2 SNEGSKA (reference sequence). The CDR3 sequence is CSARDSRPPYGYTF. CDR3 in DNA: TGCAGTGCTAGGGACAGTAGACCCCCCTATGGCTACACCTTC.

The chain carries TRBV11-1 and TRBJ2-1; TRBD2 agrees at 14 bases. The CDR3 runs to 19 residues. The germline V gene has CDR1 SGHAT and CDR2 FQDESV (reference sequence). After removal of 1 base from V and 2 bases from J, the junction contained 7 bases not matched to a gene. CDR3 residues: CASSLGLAGGLYAYNEQFF. CDR3 coding DNA: TGTGCCAGCAGCTTAGGACTAGCGGGGGGGCTTTACGCCTACAATGAGCAGTTCTTC.

The table lists this clonotype with a few counts. This sequence joins TRBV20-1 and TRBJ2-3; no clear D gene. V was cut by 3 bases and J by 4 bases, with 11 bases left in between. Per germline, CDR1 DFQATT and CDR2 SNEGSKA (reference sequence). The CDR3 is 13 amino acids. The CDR3 protein is CSARRTGADTQYF. The CDR3 DNA reads TGCAGTGCTAGGAGGACCGGCGCAGATACGCAGTATTTT.

The rearrangement links TRBV6-5 to TRBJ1-4; no clear D gene. Looked up from germline, CDR1 is MNHEY and CDR2 is SVGAGI. Deletions cut 0 bases from V and 5 bases from J, with 10 bases between. This CDR3 has 15 residues. For the CDR3, the DNA is TGTGCCAGCAGTTACTCTTCTTTAGGGAATGAAAAACTGTTTTTT. As protein: CASSYSSLGNEKLFF.

This clonotype is classed as medium-sized (0.01 to 0.1%). This chain's CDR3 is CASSGGPSYEQYF. The CDR3 DNA is TGTGCCAGCAGTGGGGGGCCCTCCTACGAGCAGTACTTC. The chain recombines TRBV7-6 with TRBJ2-7; D assignment may be TRBD1 or TRBD2 (6 bases each). The V end lost 6 bases, the J end lost 0 bases, and 9 bases lay between the germline ends. CDR1 and CDR2 (germline): SGHVS, FNYEAQ. This CDR3 spans 13 amino acids.

This clonotype occurred a few times. This sequence joins TRBV19 and TRBJ1-1; D may be TRBD1 (5 bases). V was pared by 5 bases and J by 4 bases, with 11 bases between. This CDR3 spans 13 amino acids. The germline CDR1 and CDR2 sequences are LNHDA and SQIVND (reference sequence). CDR3 coding DNA: TGTGCCAGTAGTCCCAGGGTTGTCACTGAAGCTTTCTTT. Amino acid sequence: CASSPRVVTEAFF.

This chain links TRBV13 with TRBJ2-1; the D is unclear. Germline V CDR1 and CDR2: PRHDT, FYEKMQ (reference sequence). The V end was cut by 1 base, the J end by 10 bases, with 14 bases between. The CDR3 has 14 residues. Here the CDR3 DNA reads TGTGCCAGCAGCTTAGAAGGTGTTACCTGGGAGCAGTTCTTC. Translating it yields CASSLEGVTWEQFF.

This clonotype is labeled as medium-sized. This sequence joins TRBV19 and TRBJ2-3; 7 positions match TRBD2. The trim removed 3 bases at V and 2 bases at J, leaving 5 bases unmatched. There are 15 residues in the CDR3. Germline loops: CDR1 LNHDA, CDR2 SQIVND (reference sequence). The CDR3 DNA is TGTGCCAGTAGTATTGGGAGGGCGCACACAGATACGCAGTATTTT. This translates into CASSIGRAHTDTQYF.

The chain carries TRBV12-3 or TRBV12-4 and TRBJ1-2; 7 bases are a match to TRBD1. CDR3 length: 18 amino acids. Trimming took 6 bases from V and 0 from J; bases not matched to a gene: 16. CDR3 sequence reads: CASRGQGVYQPANYGYTF. The CDR3 DNA sequence: TGTGCCAGCAGGGGGCAGGGGGTCTATCAACCCGCTAACTATGGCTACACCTTC.

A note on this clonotype: A read error may explain this, as a much larger clone is one base away. This chain uses TRBV5-6 with TRBJ2-7; D is undetermined. Germline values: CDR1 SGHDT, CDR2 YYEEEE. The CDR3 has 11 amino acids. The V end lost 6 bases, the J end lost 4 bases, and 8 bases lay between the germline ends. DNA for the CDR3: TGTGCCAGCATCTCCTCTTACGAGCAGTACTTC. This codes for CASISSYEQYF.

This clonotype showed up just a few times. The genes are TRBV20-1 and TRBJ1-5, with TRBD1 matching over 7 bases. J was trimmed by 2 bases and V by 1 base; bases with no gene match: 8. Germline CDR1 is DFQATT and CDR2 is SNEGSKA (reference sequence). CDR3 length: 16 residues. The chain's CDR3 is CSARGEGARGNQPQHF. The CDR3 DNA is TGCAGTGCTAGAGGAGAGGGGGCTCGGGGCAATCAGCCCCAGCATTTT.

This clonotype is medium-sized (0.01 to 0.1%) within its sample. The rearrangement uses TRBV5-4 and TRBJ2-3, with TRBD1 matching over 10 bases. Trimming removed 4 bases from V and 4 bases from J; junction bases left unmatched: 6. This CDR3 has 15 residues. The germline gives CDR1 SGHNT, CDR2 YYREEE (reference sequence). Here the CDR3 DNA reads TGTGCCAGCAGCCTGAGACAGGGGGCGGCAGATACGCAGTATTTT. As protein: CASSLRQGAADTQYF.

The chain has TRBV15 and TRBJ2-1, with TRBD2 matching over 10 bases. CDR1 LNHNV and CDR2 YYDKDF come from the germline V gene (reference sequence). The CDR3 totals 16 residues. With 1 base clipped from V and 5 bases from J, the junction kept 5 bases outside the gene matches. CDR3 sequence reads: CATSRGTSGENNEQFF. The CDR3 region has the DNA TGTGCCACCAGCAGAGGAACTAGCGGGGAAAACAATGAGCAGTTCTTC.

V gene TRBV6-5 combines with J gene TRBJ2-4; D remains unclear. V was trimmed by 6 bases and J by 0 bases, leaving 15 bases between them. This CDR3 has 16 amino acids. Germline-derived CDR1 and CDR2 are MNHEY and SVGAGI. The CDR3 spells CASSPGSTLAKNIQYF. DNA for the CDR3: TGTGCCAGCAGCCCTGGTTCCACCTTAGCCAAAAACATTCAGTACTTC.

This clonotype ranks as medium-sized. This chain uses TRBV29-1 with TRBJ1-1; TRBD1 agrees at 11 bases. CDR1 is SQVTM, CDR2 ANQGSEA, per germline. There are 20 residues in the CDR3. V was clipped by 3 bases and J by 0 bases; unmatched bases: 18. Here the CDR3 DNA reads TGCAGCGTTGATGGTTGGGGACAGGGGGTTTCCCTGCTGATGAACACTGAAGCTTTCTTT. Translating gives CSVDGWGQGVSLLMNTEAFF.

The rearrangement uses TRBV7-9 and TRBJ2-5; D gene uncertain. Germline CDR1 SEHNR, CDR2 FQNEAQ (reference sequence). Trimming stripped 3 bases from V and 0 bases from J, with 5 bases between. This CDR3 has 13 amino acids. The CDR3 nucleotides read TGTGCCAGCAGCTTTACCTACCAAGAGACCCAGTACTTC. Amino acids: CASSFTYQETQYF.

This chain links TRBV20-1 with TRBJ2-1, with TRBD2 matching over 9 bases. This CDR3 is 17 amino acids long. Trimming cost V 3 bases and J 2 bases; bases outside gene matches: 11. In germline, CDR1 is DFQATT, CDR2 SNEGSKA (reference sequence). CDR3: CSARYGGGAVAYNEQFF. The CDR3 DNA reads TGCAGTGCTAGGTACGGCGGGGGGGCCGTCGCCTACAATGAGCAGTTCTTC.

For this clonotype: A much more abundant neighbour one base away suggests this may be a read error. The chain combines TRBV10-3 with TRBJ2-3; D remains ambiguous. Germline-derived CDR1 and CDR2 are ENHRY and SYGVKD. The CDR3 consists of 15 residues. The V gene lost 3 bases and the J gene lost 2 bases, with 12 bases spanning the gap. The CDR3 DNA is TGTGCCATCAGTGATTTGGGGTCCAACACAGATACGCAGTATTTT. This gives the protein CAISDLGSNTDTQYF.

V usage is TRBV30 and J usage is TRBJ1-2; weak D call: TRBD1 (6 bases). Trimming took 5 bases from V and 2 from J, leaving 12 bases between them. Germline V gives CDR1 GTSNPN, CDR2 SVGIG (reference sequence). CDR3 length equals 13 residues. CDR3: CAWRDTYNYGYTF. The CDR3 DNA reads TGTGCCTGGCGGGACACTTACAACTATGGCTACACCTTC.

The chain combines TRBV6-1 with TRBJ2-6; possible D gene TRBD1, 5 bases. The CDR3 is 15 amino acids. The V end lost 5 bases, the J end lost 0 bases, and 8 bases lay between the germline ends. CDR1 MNHNS and CDR2 SASEGT come from the germline V gene. The CDR3 sequence: CASSRRVSGANVLTF. The CDR3 coding sequence is TGTGCCAGCAGTCGCAGGGTCTCTGGGGCCAACGTCCTGACTTTC.

This chain joins TRBV5-4 and TRBJ1-2; 7 bases match TRBD1. The CDR3 length is 16 residues. Trimming at V came to 3 bases and at J to 4 bases, leaving 12 bases not matched to a gene. The V gene's germline CDR1 is SGHNT and CDR2 YYREEE (reference sequence). The CDR3 DNA reads TGTGCCAGCAGCTCGCCCGGACGGGGGGACAGCTATGGCTACACCTTC. It is translated as CASSSPGRGDSYGYTF.

The CDR3 reads CASSLAAFPSGNTIYF. DNA of the CDR3: TGTGCCAGCAGCTTAGCAGCGTTCCCCTCTGGAAACACCATATATTTT. The genes are TRBV7-2 and TRBJ1-3; D gene unclear. V lost 0 bases to trimming and J lost 0 bases, with 9 bases between them. CDR3 length: 16 residues. Germline V CDR1 and CDR2: SGHTA, FQGNSA.

CDR3 in amino acids: CAISEANEQYF. The CDR3 coding sequence is TGTGCCATCAGTGAGGCGAACGAGCAGTACTTC. This chain uses TRBV10-3 with TRBJ2-7; D is unclear. Per germline, CDR1 ENHRY and CDR2 SYGVKD. This CDR3 has 11 residues. V was shortened by 2 bases and J by 5 bases, with 4 bases between the two germline ends.

This chain uses TRBV27 with TRBJ2-3; D perhaps matches TRBD1 (6 bases). The CDR3 consists of 16 residues. The ends were cut back, 6 bases at V and 1 base at J, with 17 bases in the middle. CDR1 is MNHEY, CDR2 SMNVEV, per germline (reference sequence). In DNA, the CDR3 is TGTGCCAGCAGCTCCCTACCAGGGGTTCGCACAGATACGCAGTATTTT. Translating gives CASSSLPGVRTDTQYF.